These 8 T cell receptor beta chains originate from one sample sequenced in a study of T cells in localized non-small cell lung cancer. TCRdb keeps only in-frame clones here, not all; method: immunoSEQ multiplex PCR. Among 60,000 to 65,000 clones, under 90% were seen once, and the ten largest hold roughly 1.8%. This specimen consisted of peripheral blood, obtained before any cancer treatment. The receptor source for this set is a woman aged 35-75 years with stage I lung adenocarcinoma.

J is TRBJ2-7 and V is TRBV19; D is uncertain. The V gene lost 3 bases and the J gene lost 0 bases, with 9 bases spanning the gap. The germline V gene encodes CDR1 LNHDA and CDR2 SQIVND (reference sequence). The CDR3 is 14 amino acids. CDR3 residues: CASSIGPSSYEQYF. The CDR3 bases are TGTGCCAGTAGTATTGGGCCGTCCTCCTACGAGCAGTACTTC.

This chain connects TRBV7-3 to TRBJ2-7, with 7 bases fitting TRBD2. V shed 2 bases and J 2 bases; nucleotides not matched to a gene: 9. Germline V gives CDR1 SGHTA, CDR2 FQGTGA. The CDR3 is made up of 16 amino acids. The CDR3 region has the DNA TGTGCCAGCAGCTTAGATGGAGCGGGAACCCCCTACGAGCAGTACTTC. It is translated as CASSLDGAGTPYEQYF.

The chain is built from TRBV6-5 and TRBJ1-1; D gene uncertain. This CDR3 spans 12 amino acids. CDR1 is MNHEY and CDR2 is SVGAGI in the germline V gene. The ends were cut back, 5 bases at V and 6 bases at J, with 10 bases in the middle. The CDR3 DNA reads as TGTGCCAGCAGTGGCATTAGGGCTGAAGCTTTCTTT. Translation gives CASSGIRAEAFF.

The chain couples TRBV20-1 to TRBJ1-2; D gene ambiguous. The CDR3 totals 10 residues. V lost 6 bases and J 7 bases, leaving 9 bases between the germline ends. CDR1 and CDR2 from the germline V gene are DFQATT and SNEGSKA (reference sequence). The CDR3 DNA reads as TGCAGTGCCTTCGGGAGTGGCTACACCTTC. The encoded protein is CSAFGSGYTF.

This chain uses TRBV10-1 with TRBJ2-3; a possible D gene is TRBD2 (5 bases). The CDR3 consists of 14 residues. V was cut by 4 bases and J by 0 bases, with 8 bases left in between. The germline V gene encodes CDR1 WNHNN and CDR2 SYGVQD (reference sequence). The CDR3 protein is CASSVGGSTDTQYF. The CDR3 region has the DNA TGCGCCAGCAGTGTTGGAGGAAGCACAGATACGCAGTATTTT.

As regards this clone: One end of the junction varies from germline; a read error may be responsible. The V gene is TRBV7-7, the J gene TRBJ2-7, with TRBD1 matching 9 bases. The CDR3 runs 14 residues. Germline V gene data show CDR1 as SSHAT and CDR2 as FNYEAQ (reference sequence). Here the CDR3 DNA reads TGTGCTAGCAGCCCTCCGGGACAGGGATACGAGCAGTACTTC. It codes for CASSPPGQGYEQYF.

The chain has TRBV10-1 and TRBJ2-3, with TRBD2 matching over 8 bases. The germline V gene encodes CDR1 WNHNN and CDR2 SYGVQD (reference sequence). V was pared by 3 bases and J by 4 bases, with 9 bases of the junction left unmatched. The CDR3 is 16 amino acids. CDR3 DNA: TGCGCCAGCAGTGACTTGACGGGGGGGCCTGCAGATACGCAGTATTTT. It encodes CASSDLTGGPADTQYF.

The rearrangement joins TRBV10-3 to TRBJ2-3; D tentatively reads TRBD1 or TRBD2 (5 bases each). The CDR3 runs to 13 residues. Between the trimmed V and J ends, which lost 3 bases and 2 bases, there was a span of 6 bases. Per the germline V gene, CDR1 is ENHRY and CDR2 is SYGVKD. The CDR3 DNA reads TGTGCCATCAGTGATGGGACCACAGATACGCAGTATTTT. Residues: CAISDGTTDTQYF.